This T cell receptor beta chain came from a study of graft-versus-host responses after intestinal transplantation. At the level of the study: Every recipient underwent anti-thymocyte globulin induction, then tacrolimus and steroids for roughly 3 years.

With respect to this clone: The target antigen is unknown.

Profiled with immunoSEQ multiplex PCR; TCRdb holds only in-frame clones, not every one. In the table there are 100,000 to 120,000 clones, about 93% of which are singletons. The CDR3 extends over 15 amino acids. V was clipped by 0 bases and J by 2 bases, with 12 bases between them. Germline loops: CDR1 SGDLS, CDR2 YYNGEE. This specimen was unstimulated CD8+ T cells sorted from spleen or lymph node cells, taken before intestinal transplant. The rearrangement uses TRBV9 and TRBJ2-7; D may be TRBD1 or TRBD2 (5 bases each). The sequence was obtained from a human donor who received an intestinal transplant. The CDR3: CASSVDGATPYEQYF. CDR3 DNA: TGTGCCAGCAGCGTAGACGGGGCTACTCCCTACGAGCAGTACTTC. The full variable domain, with the rest looked up from reference TRBV9 and TRBJ2-7, is DSGVTQTPKHLITATGQRVTLRCSPRSGDLSVYWYQQSLDQGLQFLIQYYNGEERAKGNILERFSAQQFPDLHSELNLSSLELGDSALYFCASSVDGATPYEQYFGPGTRLTVT.